Each of the 32 T cell receptor beta chains below was sequenced from the same sample in a study of blood T cell repertoires in COVID-19. The method was immunoSEQ multiplex PCR; TCRdb's version includes in-frame clones alone and lacks a portion of them. Altogether 70,000 to 90,000 clones are present, more than 60% being singletons, with the ten largest covering approximately 15%. Material for sequencing was peripheral blood. The source is a human donor in a cohort sampled during active COVID-19.

J is TRBJ1-2 and V is TRBV2, with a weak D call TRBD1 (6 bases). Trimming removed 6 bases at V and 7 bases at J, with 9 bases between. CDR3 size: 11 residues. From germline, CDR1 is SNHLY and CDR2 FYNNEI. This chain's CDR3 is CASRGGGGYTF. As DNA, the CDR3 is TGTGCCAGCAGGGGAGGGGGTGGCTACACCTTC.

V usage is TRBV5-1 and J usage is TRBJ2-1; 13 bases match TRBD2. J was trimmed by 7 bases and V by 6 bases; bases with no gene match: 10. This CDR3 comprises 16 residues. Germline loops: CDR1 SGHRS, CDR2 YFSETQ. Here the CDR3 DNA reads TGCGCCAGCACCCTAACCGGGACTAGCGGGAAAAATGAGCAGTTCTTC. It specifies CASTLTGTSGKNEQFF.

The chain recombines TRBV28 with TRBJ2-7, with 11 nucleotides matching TRBD1. Germline V gene lookup returns CDR1 MDHEN and CDR2 SYDVKM. The CDR3 is 14 residues long. The ends lost 8 bases at V and 3 bases at J; junction bases unmatched: 6. The CDR3 protein is CASARDRGGYEQYF. The CDR3 DNA reads as TGTGCCAGCGCCAGGGACAGGGGGGGCTACGAGCAGTACTTC.

The chain combines TRBV6-2 or TRBV6-3 with TRBJ2-5; D possibly corresponds to TRBD1 (5 bases). V lost 2 bases to trimming and J lost 9 bases, with 10 bases between them. Germline V CDR1 and CDR2: MNHEY, SVGEGT. The CDR3 is made up of 12 amino acids. CDR3 coding DNA: TGTGCCAGCAGTTACAGGGTAGGGGCCCAGTACTTC. As protein: CASSYRVGAQYF.

Details on this clone: The germline gene is not matched at one end of the junction; a read error may be the cause. The genes are TRBV5-1 and TRBJ2-1, with 10 positions matching TRBD1. The germline V gene has CDR1 SGHRS and CDR2 YFSETQ. The CDR3 is made up of 14 amino acids. As DNA, the CDR3 is TGCGCCAGCAGTAACCTGAGGACAGGGGGTGAGTTTCTCTTC. This translates into CASSNLRTGGEFLF.

This clone was observed a single time. The rearrangement links TRBV19 to TRBJ1-5; TRBD1 might be the D (5 bases). The CDR3 consists of 14 residues. V was trimmed by 3 bases and J by 5 bases, leaving 11 bases between them. Looked up from germline, CDR1 is LNHDA and CDR2 is SQIVND (reference sequence). The CDR3 DNA reads TGTGCCAGTAGTATTAGGGGCCTGGATCAGCCCCAGCATTTT. Translation gives CASSIRGLDQPQHF.

This clone came up a few times. The chain joins TRBV9 to TRBJ2-3; D is unresolved. The germline V gene has CDR1 SGDLS and CDR2 YYNGEE. V shed 0 bases and J shed 3 bases, with 5 bases lying between them. The CDR3 has 13 residues. The CDR3 sequence: CASSVAVTDTQYF. CDR3 nucleotides: TGTGCCAGCAGCGTAGCGGTGACAGATACGCAGTATTTT.

The chain carries TRBV5-6 and TRBJ2-2; a weak D match, TRBD1 (6 bases). V was cut by 4 bases and J by 3 bases, with 13 bases left in between. Germline CDR1 reads SGHDT; CDR2 reads YYEEEE. The length of the CDR3 is 15 residues. CDR3 nucleotide sequence: TGTGCCAGCAGCCCGAACAGGGAGTACACCGGGGAGCTGTTTTTT. As protein: CASSPNREYTGELFF.

This clone was seen a handful of times. This sequence joins TRBV7-3 and TRBJ2-1; D is possibly TRBD2 (6 bases). Trimming shortened V by 8 bases and J by 0 bases, and 11 bases separated the two germline ends. This CDR3 is 14 amino acids long. The germline V gene has CDR1 SGHTA and CDR2 FQGTGA. The CDR3 DNA sequence: TGTGCCAGCTCGGAGGGTTTCTCCTACAATGAGCAGTTCTTC. Its protein is CASSEGFSYNEQFF.

The chain links TRBV7-6 to TRBJ2-2; 7 bases agree with TRBD2. The germline CDR1 and CDR2 sequences are SGHVS and FNYEAQ. There are 18 residues in the CDR3. V was clipped by 1 base and J by 3 bases; unmatched bases: 11. CDR3 region: CASSLGFGRGSDTGELFF. As DNA, the CDR3 is TGTGCCAGCAGCTTAGGTTTCGGGCGCGGGAGCGACACCGGGGAGCTGTTTTTT.

The CDR3, as DNA: TGTGCCAGCAGCTTTCAACCGGGACAGGACCCTTACGAGCAGTACTTC. Translated: CASSFQPGQDPYEQYF. This chain uses TRBV7-9 with TRBJ2-7; 8 bases align to TRBD1. V shed 3 bases and J 4 bases; nucleotides not matched to a gene: 11. This CDR3 is 16 amino acids long. Germline V lookup: CDR1 SEHNR, CDR2 FQNEAQ (reference sequence).

The V call is TRBV27, the J call TRBJ2-7, with D possibly being TRBD2 (5 bases). The germline gives CDR1 MNHEY, CDR2 SMNVEV (reference sequence). V gave up 7 bases and J gave up 7 bases, with 20 bases separating them. This CDR3 comprises 14 residues. CDR3 DNA sequence: TGTGCCAGCACTTCCGCGGTGGGCAGAGGGGAGCAGTACTTC. This translates into CASTSAVGRGEQYF.

CDR3 loop: CASSLARGARETQYF. Here the CDR3 DNA reads TGTGCCAGCAGCTTAGCGCGTGGGGCTAGGGAGACCCAGTACTTC. This chain connects TRBV7-9 to TRBJ2-5; TRBD1 is a possible D gene (5 bases). The germline CDR1 and CDR2 sequences are SEHNR and FQNEAQ (reference sequence). The ends were cut back, 0 bases at V and 5 bases at J, with 13 bases in the middle. The CDR3 has 15 amino acids.

This clone was picked up a small number of times. The V call is TRBV27, the J call TRBJ1-2, with D unresolved. V lost 5 bases, J lost 4 bases, and 14 bases lay in between. The CDR3 is 14 residues long. The germline gives CDR1 MNHEY, CDR2 SMNVEV (reference sequence). The CDR3 sequence: CASSPSGGLYGYTF. CDR3 bases: TGTGCCAGCAGTCCCTCGGGAGGGCTCTATGGCTACACCTTC.

V gene TRBV6-1 combines with J gene TRBJ2-3; possible D gene TRBD2, 7 bases. This CDR3 comprises 16 residues. Trimming removed 1 base from V and 2 bases from J, with 13 bases in between. The germline CDR1 and CDR2 sequences are MNHNS and SASEGT. This CDR3 reads CASSEGWEGVTDTQYF. CDR3 in DNA: TGTGCCAGCAGTGAAGGTTGGGAGGGGGTCACAGATACGCAGTATTTT.

The sample holds a few counts of this clone. The rearrangement links TRBV7-9 to TRBJ2-3, with D perhaps TRBD2 (5 bases). V was trimmed by 1 base and J by 1 base, leaving 6 bases between them. Germline V gives CDR1 SEHNR, CDR2 FQNEAQ (reference sequence). This CDR3 is 14 amino acids long. The CDR3 nucleotides read TGTGCCAGCAGCTTAGACGGGGGCACAGATACGCAGTATTTT. Amino acid sequence: CASSLDGGTDTQYF.

With regard to this clone: A junction end diverges from the germline sequence, so it may reflect a read error. The chain carries TRBV7-7 and TRBJ2-5; TRBD2 matches at 12 bases. The length of the CDR3 is 16 residues. Germline V gene sequence: CDR1 SSHAT, CDR2 FNYEAQ (reference sequence). CDR3 region: CASSPPSGGVPETQYF. Here the CDR3 DNA reads TGTGCTAGCAGCCCGCCTAGCGGGGGGGTTCCAGAGACCCAGTACTTC.

The chain employs TRBV4-2 and TRBJ1-5; D call uncertain. The CDR3 runs to 14 residues. Germline CDR1 and CDR2: LGHNA and YNFKEQ. V was clipped by 4 bases and J by 5 bases, with 12 bases between them. The CDR3 reads CASSLAPGDQPQHF. Written as DNA, the CDR3 is TGTGCCAGCAGCCTTGCCCCAGGCGATCAGCCCCAGCATTTT.

This clone was observed a handful of times. V gene TRBV7-2 combines with J gene TRBJ2-3; D not resolved. The CDR3 consists of 14 residues. Trimming took 5 bases from V and 2 from J, leaving 11 bases between them. The V gene's germline CDR1 is SGHTA and CDR2 FQGNSA. DNA of the CDR3: TGTGCCAGCAGCGCCAGACTGGTCACAGATACGCAGTATTTT. Translating it yields CASSARLVTDTQYF.

The chain uses TRBV25-1 and TRBJ1-1, with a weak D call TRBD1 (5 bases). The CDR3 runs 15 residues. Germline V lookup: CDR1 MGHDK, CDR2 SYGVNS. The V and J ends lost 4 bases and 1 base respectively, with 13 bases between them. The CDR3 loop reads CASSGPQQGNTEAFF. Written as DNA, the CDR3 is TGTGCCAGCAGTGGGCCACAGCAGGGGAACACTGAAGCTTTCTTT.

The rearrangement joins TRBV30 to TRBJ1-1, with 9 nucleotides matching TRBD1. CDR3 length: 13 residues. J gave up 10 bases and V 3 bases, and 9 bases lay outside the gene matches. The germline gives CDR1 GTSNPN, CDR2 SVGIG (reference sequence). CDR3 coding DNA: TGTGCCTGGAGGATAAACAGGGGGCGGCGAGCTTTCTTT. This gives the protein CAWRINRGRRAFF. Supplemented by reference TRBV30 and TRBJ1-1, the full variable domain reads SQTIHQWPATLVQPVGSPLSLECTVEGTSNPNLYWYRQAAGRGLQLLFYSVGIGQISSEVPQNLSASRPQDRQFILSSKKLLLSDSGFYLCAWRINRGRRAFFGQGTRLTVV.

The rearrangement uses TRBV2 and TRBJ2-7, with unresolved D. Looked up from germline, CDR1 is SNHLY and CDR2 is FYNNEI. The V and J ends lost 5 bases and 7 bases respectively, with 9 bases between them. The CDR3 runs to 11 residues. The CDR3 sequence: CASSSAWEQYF. The CDR3 bases are TGTGCCAGCAGTTCCGCGTGGGAGCAGTACTTC.

The rearrangement joins TRBV21-1 to TRBJ2-1; the table gives TRBD2 as D, unverified against the DNA. TRBV21-1 is annotated as a pseudogene. The CDR3 spans 16 residues. CDR3 coding DNA: TGTGCCAGCAGCAAACAACTAGCGGGGATCTACAATGAGCAGTTCTTC. Translated: CASSKQLAGIYNEQFF.

The J gene is TRBJ2-5, the V gene TRBV7-7; D may be TRBD2 (5 bases). V lost 5 bases, J lost 4 bases, and 17 bases lay in between. The CDR3 is made up of 15 amino acids. Germline CDR1 reads SSHAT; CDR2 reads FNYEAQ (reference sequence). Here the CDR3 reads CASSPGRSEGETQYF. The CDR3 nucleotides read TGTGCCAGCAGCCCCGGGCGCAGCGAGGGAGAGACCCAGTACTTC. Drawing the rest from reference TRBV7-7 and TRBJ2-5, the complete variable domain is GAGVSQSPRYKVTKRGQDVTLRCDPISSHATLYWYQQALGQGPEFLTYFNYEAQPDKSGLPSDRFSAERPEGSISTLTIQRTEQRDSAMYRCASSPGRSEGETQYFGPGTRLLVL.

The chain uses TRBV29-1 and TRBJ2-2; 9 nucleotides agree with TRBD1. V lost 7 bases to trimming and J lost 2 bases; unmatched junction nucleotides: 5. Germline CDR1 SQVTM, CDR2 ANQGSEA. The CDR3 is 14 residues long. CDR3 in amino acids: CSADRGFNTGELFF. The CDR3, as DNA: TGCAGCGCCGACAGGGGGTTTAACACCGGGGAGCTGTTTTTT.

This sequence joins TRBV27 and TRBJ1-1; D possibly corresponds to TRBD1 (6 bases). Trimming left V 7 bases short and J 0 bases short, with 18 bases between. CDR3 length: 16 residues. The germline V gene has CDR1 MNHEY and CDR2 SMNVEV (reference sequence). CDR3 in DNA: TGTGCCAGCACCTCGGGGCAGGGGAAAATGAACACTGAAGCTTTCTTT. Amino acid sequence: CASTSGQGKMNTEAFF.

This clone came up a few times. The rearrangement joins TRBV19 to TRBJ1-1; 8 bases are shared with TRBD1. V was pared by 3 bases and J by 4 bases, with 4 bases of the junction left unmatched. The CDR3 covers 14 residues. Germline V gives CDR1 LNHDA, CDR2 SQIVND (reference sequence). The CDR3 loop reads CASSIRGRSTEAFF. CDR3 sequence (DNA): TGTGCCAGTAGTATCAGGGGGCGCTCCACTGAAGCTTTCTTT.

The V gene is TRBV27, the J gene TRBJ1-2; unclear D gene. Germline CDR1 is MNHEY and CDR2 is SMNVEV (reference sequence). This CDR3 has 12 residues. The V end lost 4 bases, the J end lost 8 bases, and 11 bases lay between the germline ends. CDR3 sequence (DNA): TGTGCCAGCAGTTCCCTAAACGCGGGCTACACCTTC. As protein: CASSSLNAGYTF.

The CDR3 loop reads CASRGQVFDEQFF. The DNA for the CDR3 is TGTGCCAGCCGGGGACAGGTTTTCGATGAGCAGTTCTTC. This rearrangement joins TRBV27 to TRBJ2-1, with 8 positions matching TRBD1. With 8 bases clipped from V and 8 bases from J, the junction kept 8 bases outside the gene matches. Per germline, CDR1 MNHEY and CDR2 SMNVEV (reference sequence). The CDR3 covers 13 residues.

This clone was observed a handful of times. The sample has other DNA sequences that encode this CDR3 too. This chain links TRBV9 with TRBJ2-2, with 10 bases lining up with TRBD2. Trimming took 2 bases from V and 0 from J; bases not matched to a gene: 7. The CDR3 runs to 18 residues. In germline, CDR1 is SGDLS, CDR2 YYNGEE. CDR3 in amino acids: CASSVGSGGPANTGELFF. The CDR3 coding sequence is TGTGCCAGCAGCGTTGGTAGCGGGGGGCCCGCGAACACCGGGGAGCTGTTTTTT.

This chain connects TRBV30 to TRBJ2-7, with TRBD1 matching over 9 bases. Looked up from germline, CDR1 is GTSNPN and CDR2 is SVGIG (reference sequence). Unmatched junction bases numbered 8, after V lost 2 bases and J lost 3 bases. This CDR3 has 15 residues. CDR3 residues: CAWSPPGTGFYEQYF. The CDR3 DNA reads TGTGCCTGGAGTCCTCCCGGGACAGGGTTCTACGAGCAGTACTTC. Together with reference TRBV30 and TRBJ2-7, the CDR3 gives the full variable domain: SQTIHQWPATLVQPVGSPLSLECTVEGTSNPNLYWYRQAAGRGLQLLFYSVGIGQISSEVPQNLSASRPQDRQFILSSKKLLLSDSGFYLCAWSPPGTGFYEQYFGPGTRLTVT.

The rearrangement links TRBV27 to TRBJ2-7; D perhaps matches TRBD2 (5 bases). V dropped 6 bases and J dropped 4 bases, with 7 bases sitting between them. The CDR3 has 11 amino acids. In germline, CDR1 is MNHEY, CDR2 SMNVEV (reference sequence). CDR3 in amino acids: CASRSGYEQYV. DNA of the CDR3: TGTGCCAGCAGGTCGGGATACGAGCAGTACGTC.